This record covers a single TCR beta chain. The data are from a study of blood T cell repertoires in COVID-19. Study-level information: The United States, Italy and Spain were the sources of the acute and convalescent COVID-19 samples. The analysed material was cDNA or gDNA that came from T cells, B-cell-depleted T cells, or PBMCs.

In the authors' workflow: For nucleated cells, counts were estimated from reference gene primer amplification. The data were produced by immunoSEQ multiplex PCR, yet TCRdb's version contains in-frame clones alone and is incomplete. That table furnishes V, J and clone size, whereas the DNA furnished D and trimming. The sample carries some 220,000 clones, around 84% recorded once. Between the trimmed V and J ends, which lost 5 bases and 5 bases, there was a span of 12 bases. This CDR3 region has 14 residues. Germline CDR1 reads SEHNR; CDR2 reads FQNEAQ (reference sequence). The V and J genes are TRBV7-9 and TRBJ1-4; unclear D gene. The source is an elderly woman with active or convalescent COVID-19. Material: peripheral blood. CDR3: CASSPPGRNEKLFF. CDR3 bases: TGTGCCAGCAGCCCCCCCGGGAGGAATGAAAAACTGTTTTTT.